These T cell receptor beta chains were read from a single sample in a study of blood T cell repertoires in COVID-19. Clones were sequenced by immunoSEQ multiplex PCR, and TCRdb holds only the in-frame ones, with some missing. The sample includes around 60,000 clones, about 77% of them seen just once. Sequencing used peripheral blood. Receptor source: a human donor in a cohort sampled during active COVID-19. Each CDR3 is given with its conserved first and last residue. The D gene is left open where the match is weak. Clone size appears in some rows only: once, few, many, or a class for an expanded clone.

d_gene: TRBD2; j_gene: TRBJ2-3; abundance: .; v_gene: TRBV10-2; CDR3aa: CASSGGTSGGALTDTQYF; CDR3nt: TGCGCCAGCAGTGGGGGGACTAGCGGGGGGGCCCTTACGGATACGCAGTATTTT
d_gene: .; j_gene: TRBJ1-5; abundance: .; v_gene: TRBV2; CDR3aa: CASSPTGGGEPQHF; CDR3nt: TGTGCCAGCAGCCCCACGGGGGGAGGGGAGCCCCAGCATTTT
d_gene: .; j_gene: TRBJ2-3; abundance: .; v_gene: TRBV3-1/TRBV3-2; CDR3aa: CASSPLRSTSTDTQYF; CDR3nt: TGTGCCAGCAGCCCCCTCAGGTCCACTAGCACAGATACGCAGTATTTT
d_gene: .; j_gene: TRBJ1-1; abundance: .; v_gene: TRBV9; CDR3aa: CASSPAGSGNTEAFF; CDR3nt: TGTGCCAGCAGCCCAGCCGGCTCGGGGAACACTGAAGCTTTCTTT
d_gene: TRBD2; j_gene: TRBJ2-1; abundance: .; v_gene: TRBV28; CDR3aa: CASALLVSGSYSYNEQFF; CDR3nt: TGTGCCAGTGCCCTATTAGTTAGCGGGTCGTACTCCTACAATGAGCAGTTCTTC
d_gene: .; j_gene: TRBJ1-1; abundance: .; v_gene: TRBV5-8; CDR3aa: CASSLTGSRRTEAFF; CDR3nt: TGTGCCAGCAGCTTGACAGGGAGCAGGAGAACTGAAGCTTTCTTT
d_gene: .; j_gene: TRBJ1-6; abundance: .; v_gene: TRBV5-6; CDR3aa: CASSVRVDSPLHF; CDR3nt: TGTGCCAGCAGCGTCAGGGTGGATTCACCCCTCCACTTT
d_gene: .; j_gene: TRBJ2-1; abundance: .; v_gene: TRBV6-1; CDR3aa: CASSRSNEQFF; CDR3nt: TGTGCCAGCAGCCGTAGCAATGAGCAGTTCTTC
d_gene: TRBD1; j_gene: TRBJ1-5; abundance: .; v_gene: TRBV6-5; CDR3aa: CASRRTGFNQPQHF; CDR3nt: TGTGCCAGCAGACGGACAGGGTTTAATCAGCCCCAGCATTTT
d_gene: .; j_gene: TRBJ2-1; abundance: .; v_gene: TRBV12-3/TRBV12-4; CDR3aa: CASSYAYEQFF; CDR3nt: TGTGCCAGCAGTTATGCGTATGAGCAGTTCTTC
d_gene: TRBD2; j_gene: TRBJ2-3; abundance: .; v_gene: TRBV11-2; CDR3aa: CASSLRESGGLTDTQYF; CDR3nt: TGTGCCAGCAGCTTAAGGGAAAGCGGGGGGCTCACAGATACGCAGTATTTT
d_gene: TRBD2; j_gene: TRBJ2-7; abundance: few; v_gene: TRBV30; CDR3aa: CAFNTGTSGSEQYF; CDR3nt: TGTGCCTTCAACACCGGGACTAGCGGCAGCGAGCAGTACTTC
d_gene: TRBD1; j_gene: TRBJ1-5; abundance: .; v_gene: TRBV4-1; CDR3aa: CASSPQGGNQPQHF; CDR3nt: TGCGCCAGCAGCCCCCAGGGGGGCAATCAGCCCCAGCATTTT
d_gene: .; j_gene: TRBJ2-1; abundance: .; v_gene: TRBV5-6; CDR3aa: CASSSRPIDEQFF; CDR3nt: TGTGCCAGCAGCTCACGCCCAATAGATGAGCAGTTCTTC
d_gene: .; j_gene: TRBJ1-1; abundance: .; v_gene: TRBV1; CDR3aa: CTSVYDRVNTEAFF; CDR3nt: TGCACCAGCGTTTACGACAGGGTGAACACTGAAGCTTTCTTT
d_gene: TRBD2; j_gene: TRBJ2-7; abundance: .; v_gene: TRBV5-5; CDR3aa: CASSLVAGVNEQYF; CDR3nt: TGTGCCAGCAGCTTGGTGGCGGGAGTGAACGAGCAGTACTTC
d_gene: .; j_gene: TRBJ2-2; abundance: .; v_gene: TRBV27; CDR3aa: CARRGGDGTGELFF; CDR3nt: TGTGCCCGCAGGGGGGGGGATGGCACCGGGGAGCTGTTTTTT
d_gene: .; j_gene: TRBJ2-1; abundance: .; v_gene: TRBV28; CDR3aa: CASSLGGTAYNEQFF; CDR3nt: TGTGCCAGCAGTTTAGGGGGGACGGCCTACAATGAGCAGTTCTTC
d_gene: TRBD2; j_gene: TRBJ2-5; abundance: .; v_gene: TRBV4-2; CDR3aa: CASSQESGGRGAQYF; CDR3nt: TGTGCCAGCAGCCAAGAAAGCGGGGGCCGGGGGGCCCAGTACTTC
d_gene: TRBD1; j_gene: TRBJ2-7; abundance: once; v_gene: TRBV19; CDR3aa: CASSRTGDTHWYF; CDR3nt: TGTGCCAGTAGCCGGACAGGGGATACCCATTGGTACTTC
d_gene: .; j_gene: TRBJ2-5; abundance: .; v_gene: TRBV9; CDR3aa: CASSVTSGHKETQYF; CDR3nt: TGTGCCAGCAGCGTAACAAGCGGGCACAAAGAGACCCAGTACTTC
d_gene: TRBD1; j_gene: TRBJ2-1; abundance: .; v_gene: TRBV2; CDR3aa: CASRQRDRGYNEQFF; CDR3nt: TGTGCCAGCAGACAACGGGACAGGGGCTACAATGAGCAGTTCTTC
d_gene: .; j_gene: TRBJ1-1; abundance: few; v_gene: TRBV29-1; CDR3aa: CSVELRGEAFF; CDR3nt: TGCAGCGTTGAACTCAGGGGAGAAGCTTTCTTT
d_gene: .; j_gene: TRBJ2-7; abundance: .; v_gene: TRBV13; CDR3aa: CASSSTRGIKQYF; CDR3nt: TGTGCCAGCAGCTCAACACGGGGAATCAAGCAGTACTTC
d_gene: TRBD2; j_gene: TRBJ2-3; abundance: .; v_gene: TRBV10-2; CDR3aa: CASSESGLVMSDTQYF; CDR3nt: TGCGCCAGCAGTGAGTCTGGACTAGTAATGTCGGATACGCAGTATTTT
d_gene: TRBD2; j_gene: TRBJ2-7; abundance: .; v_gene: TRBV3-1/TRBV3-2; CDR3aa: CASTPGLAGASYEQYF; CDR3nt: TGTGCCAGCACCCCGGGACTAGCGGGGGCCTCCTACGAGCAGTACTTC
d_gene: TRBD1; j_gene: TRBJ2-1; abundance: .; v_gene: TRBV19; CDR3aa: CASSMGTGGVYNEQFF; CDR3nt: TGTGCCAGTAGTATGGGGACAGGAGGGGTCTACAATGAGCAGTTCTTC
d_gene: TRBD2; j_gene: TRBJ2-3; abundance: .; v_gene: TRBV7-6; CDR3aa: CASSAGLAGSDTQYF; CDR3nt: TGTGCCAGCAGCGCCGGACTAGCGGGCTCGGATACGCAGTATTTT
d_gene: TRBD1; j_gene: TRBJ2-1; abundance: .; v_gene: TRBV28; CDR3aa: CASTTGKNEQFF; CDR3nt: TGTGCCAGCACGACAGGGAAGAATGAGCAGTTCTTC
d_gene: .; j_gene: TRBJ1-1; abundance: .; v_gene: TRBV10-2; CDR3aa: CASSESTGQWKAFF; CDR3nt: TGCGCCAGCAGTGAGTCGACAGGACAGTGGAAAGCTTTCTTT
d_gene: .; j_gene: TRBJ1-1; abundance: few; v_gene: TRBV11-2; CDR3aa: CASRYPGGASEAFF; CDR3nt: TGTGCCAGCAGATATCCGGGTGGGGCATCTGAAGCTTTCTTT
d_gene: .; j_gene: TRBJ1-5; abundance: .; v_gene: TRBV11-1; CDR3aa: CASTRRSQHF; CDR3nt: TGTGCCAGCACCCGCCGGTCCCAGCATTTT
d_gene: .; j_gene: TRBJ1-1; abundance: few; v_gene: TRBV6-5; CDR3aa: CASRPGYLGSEAFF; CDR3nt: TGTGCCAGCAGGCCCGGTTACCTCGGGTCTGAAGCTTTCTTT